The 22 T cell receptor beta chains below all came from one sample that was sequenced in a study of shared clonotypes between healthy human individuals. Terminally differentiated effector memory CD45RA+ cells were excluded from the naive CD8 cells, which were CD45RO-negative and positively selected for CCR7. The protocol was immunoSEQ multiplex PCR, while the TCRdb copy is restricted to in-frame clones and leaves out a portion. Of about 2.1 million clones in the sample, about 93% were seen once. The sample taken for sequencing was naive CD8+ T cells from PBMCs. The receptors derive from a man aged 18 to 35 in good health. Some clones in this sample may be carry-over from other donors' samples.

This clone was picked up one time. This chain connects TRBV4-1 to TRBJ2-3; a possible D gene is TRBD2 (5 bases). The ends were cut back, 0 bases at V and 2 bases at J, with 15 bases in the middle. The CDR3 consists of 17 residues. The germline V gene has CDR1 MGHRA and CDR2 YSYEKL. CDR3 amino acids: CASSQDPPTRSTDTQYF. The CDR3, as DNA: TGCGCCAGCAGCCAAGACCCCCCCACTAGGTCCACAGATACGCAGTATTTT.

The rearrangement joins TRBV2 to TRBJ2-1; D unclear. Germline assignment: CDR1 SNHLY and CDR2 FYNNEI. V was pared by 2 bases and J by 5 bases, with 4 bases between. The CDR3 covers 12 residues. The CDR3 DNA reads as TGTGCCAGCAGTGAACTCAACAATGAGCAGTTCTTC. It is translated as CASSELNNEQFF.

This clone was recorded only once. The rearrangement links TRBV6-5 to TRBJ2-7, with a possible D match to TRBD2 (6 bases). Germline lookup yields CDR1 MNHEY and CDR2 SVGAGI. Trimming pared 4 bases from V and 0 bases from J, leaving 16 bases between. The CDR3 sequence is 16 residues long. The CDR3 protein is CASSLRHDGSSYEQYF. In DNA, the CDR3 is TGTGCCAGCAGTTTACGCCATGACGGGAGCTCCTACGAGCAGTACTTC.

The rearrangement joins TRBV2 to TRBJ2-1; D is unresolved. Per the germline V gene, CDR1 is SNHLY and CDR2 is FYNNEI. The CDR3 length is 12 residues. V lost 2 bases, J lost 7 bases, and 6 bases lay in between. CDR3 region: CASSEQLNEQFF. The CDR3 DNA reads as TGTGCCAGCAGTGAACAGCTTAATGAGCAGTTCTTC.

The chain links TRBV4-3 to TRBJ1-1; D is unresolved. Germline CDR1 is LGHNA and CDR2 is YSLEER. This CDR3 contains 13 residues. V shed 0 bases and J shed 7 bases, with 9 bases lying between them. The CDR3 here is CASSQDVLSEAFF. In DNA form, the CDR3 reads TGCGCCAGCAGCCAAGATGTTCTGAGTGAAGCTTTCTTT.

The chain couples TRBV27 to TRBJ2-7, with D possibly matching TRBD2 (6 bases). The CDR3 sequence is 15 residues long. Trimming took 6 bases from V and 9 from J, leaving 24 bases between them. Germline CDR1 reads MNHEY; CDR2 reads SMNVEV (reference sequence). CDR3 residues: CASSPMSGSPDGQYF. The CDR3 DNA reads TGTGCCAGCAGCCCTATGAGCGGGTCCCCCGACGGGCAGTACTTC.

The chain is built from TRBV7-8 and TRBJ2-1; D unclear. This CDR3 spans 14 amino acids. Trimming took off 1 base at V and 2 bases at J, with 6 bases between the two ends. Germline V gene sequence: CDR1 SGHVS, CDR2 FQNEAQ. CDR3 sequence reads: CASSLVAPYNEQFF. CDR3 nucleotides: TGTGCCAGCAGCTTAGTGGCGCCCTACAATGAGCAGTTCTTC.

The chain links TRBV7-8 to TRBJ1-1; the D is unclear. The ends were cut back, 1 base at V and 0 bases at J, with 9 bases in the middle. Germline-derived CDR1 and CDR2 are SGHVS and FQNEAQ. The CDR3 sequence is 15 residues long. CDR3 in DNA: TGTGCCAGCAGCTTAGGCCGGGCCCTGAACACTGAAGCTTTCTTT. This translates into CASSLGRALNTEAFF.

The genes are TRBV29-1 and TRBJ2-1; tentatively, D is TRBD2 (6 bases). There are 12 residues in the CDR3. Germline assignment: CDR1 SQVTM and CDR2 ANQGSEA. The germline V and J ends were trimmed by 4 bases and 8 bases, with 12 bases remaining between them. Here the CDR3 DNA reads TGCAGCGTTGGCCTTGAGCGGGATGAGCAGTTCTTC. Its protein product is CSVGLERDEQFF.

The chain combines TRBV14 with TRBJ2-1, with D possibly being TRBD1 (5 bases). Trimming removed 4 bases at V and 4 bases at J, with 8 bases between. The CDR3 contains 13 residues. Germline loops: CDR1 SGHDN, CDR2 FVKESK. CDR3 coding DNA: TGTGCCAGCAGCCGGACACATTACAATGAGCAGTTCTTC. Translation: CASSRTHYNEQFF.

This rearrangement joins TRBV7-9 to TRBJ2-1; no clear D gene. This CDR3 has 14 amino acids. V was shortened by 2 bases and J by 9 bases, with 14 bases between the two germline ends. The V gene's germline CDR1 is SEHNR and CDR2 FQNEAQ (reference sequence). The CDR3 DNA sequence: TGTGCCAGCAGCTTACTTCTTGGGTTGGGTGAGCAGTTCTTC. Translation gives CASSLLLGLGEQFF.

A remark on this clone: The same CDR3 can be traced to other DNA sequences in this sample. The chain combines TRBV28 with TRBJ2-2, with a tentative D call TRBD1 (5 bases). Germline assignment: CDR1 MDHEN and CDR2 SYDVKM. The CDR3 totals 14 residues. Trimming left V 3 bases short and J 1 base short, with 6 bases between. CDR3 protein: CASSFTGNTGELFF. As DNA, the CDR3 is TGTGCCAGCAGTTTTACAGGGAACACCGGGGAGCTGTTTTTT. Combining the CDR3 with reference TRBV28 and TRBJ2-2 gives the whole variable domain DVKVTQSSRYLVKRTGEKVFLECVQDMDHENMFWYRQDPGLGLRLIYFSYDVKMKEKGDIPEGYSVSREKKERFSLILESASTNQTSMYLCASSFTGNTGELFFGEGSRLTVL.

This chain links TRBV7-9 with TRBJ2-7; 7 nucleotides line up with TRBD2. Looked up from germline, CDR1 is SEHNR and CDR2 is FQNEAQ (reference sequence). The ends lost 5 bases at V and 3 bases at J; junction bases unmatched: 10. This CDR3 comprises 15 residues. The CDR3 sequence is CASSALRAGVYEQYF. The CDR3 coding sequence is TGTGCCAGCAGCGCCCTCCGGGCGGGGGTCTACGAGCAGTACTTC.

CDR3 sequence: CARLSGGNTIYF. The CDR3 nucleotides read TGTGCCCGATTGTCAGGGGGAAACACCATATATTTT. The genes are TRBV21-1 and TRBJ1-3; whether TRBD1, the table's D call, matches the DNA was not checked. TRBV21-1 constitutes a pseudogene. The CDR3 contains 12 residues.

This clone occurred once. This rearrangement joins TRBV5-1 to TRBJ2-3; 8 nucleotides align to TRBD1. The CDR3 totals 16 residues. Trimming at V came to 4 bases and at J to 0 bases, leaving 7 bases not matched to a gene. CDR1 is SGHRS and CDR2 is YFSETQ in the germline V gene. CDR3 protein: CASSKGRGPSTDTQYF. CDR3 DNA sequence: TGCGCCAGCAGCAAAGGCAGGGGGCCTAGCACAGATACGCAGTATTTT.

The chain combines TRBV7-9 with TRBJ1-1; D is unclear. The germline gives CDR1 SEHNR, CDR2 FQNEAQ (reference sequence). V shed 1 base and J shed 4 bases, with 7 bases lying between them. This CDR3 contains 13 residues. CDR3 DNA: TGTGCCAGCAGCTTAGTCGGTCTCACTGAAGCTTTCTTT. This sequence encodes CASSLVGLTEAFF.

The chain combines TRBV5-1 with TRBJ2-3; 12 nucleotides agree with TRBD2. This CDR3 region has 19 residues. V lost 4 bases to trimming and J lost 1 base; unmatched junction nucleotides: 13. Germline V gene data show CDR1 as SGHRS and CDR2 as YFSETQ. CDR3 in amino acids: CASSPPGLAGITRTDTQYF. CDR3 sequence (DNA): TGCGCCAGCAGCCCACCGGGACTAGCGGGTATTACCCGCACAGATACGCAGTATTTT.

The chain couples TRBV30 to TRBJ2-7, with TRBD2 matching 11 bases. The CDR3 runs to 14 residues. Looked up from germline, CDR1 is GTSNPN and CDR2 is SVGIG (reference sequence). V shed 6 bases, J shed 7 bases, and the junction held 11 bases outside the gene matches. CDR3 nucleotides: TGTGCCTGCCCCGTAGCGGGAGGGCCGTGGGAGCAGTACTTC. This translates into CACPVAGGPWEQYF. The variable domain in full, completed from reference TRBV30 and TRBJ2-7, reads SQTIHQWPATLVQPVGSPLSLECTVEGTSNPNLYWYRQAAGRGLQLLFYSVGIGQISSEVPQNLSASRPQDRQFILSSKKLLLSDSGFYLCACPVAGGPWEQYFGPGTRLTVT.

In the case of this clone: The sample carries other DNA sequences with the same CDR3. The chain couples TRBV5-6 to TRBJ2-1; no clear D gene. V was pared by 0 bases and J by 0 bases, with 7 bases between. Per germline, CDR1 SGHDT and CDR2 YYEEEE. The CDR3 runs to 15 residues. CDR3 in DNA: TGTGCCAGCAGCTTGGGCAGGAGCTCCTACAATGAGCAGTTCTTC. Protein: CASSLGRSSYNEQFF.

V and J are TRBV5-8 and TRBJ2-7, with no clear D. V was shortened by 0 bases and J by 8 bases, with 12 bases between the two germline ends. Germline values: CDR1 SGHTS, CDR2 YDEGEE. The CDR3 covers 13 residues. Here the CDR3 reads CASSLVSASQQYF. The CDR3 DNA is TGTGCCAGCAGCTTGGTGTCAGCGAGCCAGCAGTACTTC.

The gene calls are TRBV9 and TRBJ2-1, with D perhaps matching TRBD1 or TRBD2 (5 bases each). The CDR3 is 15 residues long. Trimming took 0 bases from V and 7 from J, leaving 14 bases between them. The V gene's germline CDR1 is SGDLS and CDR2 YYNGEE. Written as DNA, the CDR3 is TGTGCCAGCAGCGTAGCGGCGGGTGGGACGAATGAGCAGTTCTTC. The encoded protein is CASSVAAGGTNEQFF.

The genes are TRBV4-3 and TRBJ1-2, with 8 bases lining up with TRBD1. The CDR3 has 14 amino acids. Germline V CDR1 and CDR2: LGHNA, YSLEER. V shed 0 bases, J shed 4 bases, and the junction held 1 base outside the gene matches. CDR3 in amino acids: CASSQEGTGYGYTF. CDR3 DNA: TGCGCCAGCAGCCAAGAAGGGACAGGCTATGGCTACACCTTC.